This T cell receptor beta chain was profiled in a study of shared clonotypes between healthy human individuals. The study, taken as a whole, reports: Against clonotypes common to all four donors, non-shared ones had lower generation probabilities. Represented diversity, genetic and exposure-history alike, was limited by few donors.

With respect to this clone: Its antigen is not identified.

Each PCR replicate from the sorted subsets contained 200 to 250 ng DNA, which is about 31,000 T cell genomes. The assay was immunoSEQ multiplex PCR, and TCRdb's table has in-frame clones only and misses some. The data show about 2.2 million clones, with around 93% seen just once and 1.5% to 2% held by the top ten. Positive CCR7 selection of CD45RO-negative cells yielded the naive CD8 cells, and terminally differentiated effector memory CD45RA+ cells were excluded. Caucasian adults living in Nashville, Tennessee, provided all samples. The origin of this receptor is a man between 18 and 35 years old in good health. Some clones in this sample may be carry-over from other donors' samples. The sequencing sample was made of naive CD8+ T cells from PBMCs.

CDR3 DNA: TGTGCCTGGAAGGATAGCGGGAGGGGAACCGGGGAGCTGTTTTTT. Translated: CAWKDSGRGTGELFF. V is TRBV30 and J is TRBJ2-2, with TRBD2 matching over 11 bases. Trimming at V came to 4 bases and at J to 5 bases, leaving 6 bases not matched to a gene. CDR1 and CDR2 (germline): GTSNPN, SVGIG (reference sequence). There are 15 residues in the CDR3.